The 29 T cell receptor beta chains below come from one sample, sequenced in a study of identical twins. TCRdb itself ran the 5' RACE reads through MiXCR, one entry per CDR3 protein. This sample has a few hundred thousand distinct CDR3 sequences; roughly 9.8% occur once, and the top ten carry 6% to 8.5%. The sample was also linked to a second study, of yellow fever vaccine responses in identical twins.

The specimen was CD8+ T cells sorted from blood. These TCRs come from a woman aged 18-35 years in good health.

The chain carries TRBV5-1 and TRBJ2-3; weak D call: TRBD1 (6 bases). This CDR3 contains 14 residues. Germline V gene sequence: CDR1 SGHRS, CDR2 YFSETQ. The V and J ends lost 1 base and 1 base respectively, with 7 bases between them. CDR3 sequence: CASSLSGGTDTQYF. CDR3 DNA: TGCGCCAGCAGCTTGTCAGGGGGCACAGATACGCAGTATTTT.

On this clonotype: A much larger clone differs by one base, so this may be a read error. The gene calls are TRBV7-9 and TRBJ1-1, with D unclear. The CDR3 totals 12 residues. Trimming took off 5 bases at V and 1 base at J, with 5 bases between the two ends. CDR1 and CDR2 (germline): SEHNR, FQNEAQ (reference sequence). In DNA form, the CDR3 reads TGTGCCAGCAGCGAACGGAACACTGAAGCTTTCTTT. Its translation: CASSERNTEAFF.

The chain is built from TRBV19 and TRBJ2-1, with 15 bases aligning to TRBD2. Germline-derived CDR1 and CDR2 are LNHDA and SQIVND (reference sequence). The CDR3 runs 21 residues. V was pared by 4 bases and J by 7 bases, with 20 bases of the junction left unmatched. CDR3 sequence reads: CASSRTGVGGLAGGKANEQFF. Written as DNA, the CDR3 is TGTGCCAGTAGTAGGACAGGGGTCGGGGGACTAGCGGGGGGTAAGGCTAATGAGCAGTTCTTC. The complete variable domain, with remaining parts taken from reference TRBV19 and TRBJ2-1, reads DGGITQSPKYLFRKEGQNVTLSCEQNLNHDAMYWYRQDPGQGLRLIYYSQIVNDFQKGDIAEGYSVSREKKESFPLTVTSAQKNPTAFYLCASSRTGVGGLAGGKANEQFFGPGTRLTVL.

V usage is TRBV7-2 and J usage is TRBJ2-7, with D unclear. Germline V gives CDR1 SGHTA, CDR2 FQGNSA. The V and J ends lost 4 bases and 7 bases respectively, with 11 bases between them. The CDR3 runs to 12 residues. CDR3 region: CASSSPPDEQYF. The CDR3 bases are TGTGCCAGCAGCTCCCCACCCGATGAGCAGTACTTC.

This clonotype was seen a handful of times. The chain is built from TRBV29-1 and TRBJ2-6; 7 bases line up with TRBD1. The CDR3 is 15 amino acids. Losses at the gene ends were 7 bases for V and 0 bases for J; bases not matched to a gene: 6. Germline CDR1 and CDR2: SQVTM and ANQGSEA. CDR3 sequence reads: CSARTGRSGANVLTF. CDR3 nucleotides: TGCAGCGCTCGGACAGGTCGCTCTGGGGCCAACGTCCTGACTTTC.

The rearrangement links TRBV15 to TRBJ1-5; unclear D gene. This CDR3 comprises 16 residues. V was pared by 0 bases and J by 1 base, with 10 bases between. Germline lookup yields CDR1 LNHNV and CDR2 YYDKDF (reference sequence). CDR3 protein: CATSRDSRQSNQPQHF. The CDR3 region has the DNA TGTGCCACCAGCAGAGATAGTCGGCAGAGCAATCAGCCCCAGCATTTT. The full variable domain, in which reference TRBV15 and TRBJ1-5 provide the parts outside the CDR3, is DAMVIQNPRYQVTQFGKPVTLSCSQTLNHNVMYWYQQKSSQAPKLLFHYYDKDFNNEADTPDNFQSRRPNTSFCFLDIRSPGLGDTAMYLCATSRDSRQSNQPQHFGDGTRLSIL.

The rearrangement joins TRBV6-6 to TRBJ1-1; D ambiguous. V lost 4 bases and J lost 8, with 14 bases in between. The CDR3 is 13 residues long. CDR1 and CDR2 (germline): MNHNY, SVGAGI (reference sequence). In DNA, the CDR3 is TGTGCCAGCAGTTTCCCCCTACTTGGGGAAGCTTTCTTT. As protein: CASSFPLLGEAFF.

Many counts were recorded for this clonotype. This chain connects TRBV4-3 to TRBJ2-3; no reliable D call. V lost 0 bases, J lost 2 bases, and 15 bases lay in between. The CDR3 extends over 17 amino acids. The V gene's germline CDR1 is LGHNA and CDR2 YSLEER. The CDR3 bases are TGCGCCAGCAGCCAAGATGTCGCGCTCCTTCTCACAGATACGCAGTATTTT. Its protein product is CASSQDVALLLTDTQYF.

CDR3 region: CASSTRIKGLAFFRETQYF. In DNA, the CDR3 is TGTGCCAGCAGCACAAGGATTAAGGGACTAGCCTTCTTCCGAGAGACCCAGTACTTC. The chain uses TRBV11-2 and TRBJ2-5; 9 nucleotides agree with TRBD2. The V gene's germline CDR1 is SGHAT and CDR2 FQNNGV. The CDR3 has 19 amino acids. After removal of 5 bases from V and 4 bases from J, the junction contained 20 bases not matched to a gene.

This chain uses TRBV7-8 with TRBJ2-1, with a weak D call TRBD1 (6 bases). Trimming cost V 4 bases and J 7 bases, with 8 bases left between them. The CDR3 totals 12 residues. Germline V gives CDR1 SGHVS, CDR2 FQNEAQ. The CDR3 nucleotides are TGTGCCAGCAGCTCTGACAGGAATGAGCAGTTCTTC. Translation: CASSSDRNEQFF.

This clonotype was seen more than once but under ten times. This rearrangement joins TRBV7-9 to TRBJ2-5, with D unclear. The CDR3 spans 13 residues. Trimming shortened V by 5 bases and J by 1 base, and 8 bases separated the two germline ends. CDR1 SEHNR and CDR2 FQNEAQ come from the germline V gene (reference sequence). DNA of the CDR3: TGTGCCAGCAGCCCCTCCGCCCAAGAGACCCAGTACTTC. It codes for CASSPSAQETQYF.

The rearrangement joins TRBV30 to TRBJ2-2; TRBD2 matches 7 bases. The CDR3 has 13 amino acids. Germline-derived CDR1 and CDR2 are GTSNPN and SVGIG (reference sequence). After removal of 2 bases from V and 4 bases from J, the junction contained 1 base not matched to a gene. CDR3 sequence (DNA): TGTGCCTGGAGTTGGGGGGGCACCGGGGAGCTGTTTTTT. This gives the protein CAWSWGGTGELFF.

The chain employs TRBV20-1 and TRBJ2-1; 7 bases line up with TRBD2. This CDR3 comprises 16 residues. After removal of 1 base from V and 2 bases from J, the junction contained 8 bases not matched to a gene. Per germline, CDR1 DFQATT and CDR2 SNEGSKA (reference sequence). The DNA of the CDR3 is TGCAGTGCTAGAGCAGCTAGCGGACTTACCTACAATGAGCAGTTCTTC. Its translation is CSARAASGLTYNEQFF.

This clonotype was observed at least ten times. As DNA, the CDR3 is TGTGCCAGCAGTAGCATAGGGACAGGGGGTAATCAGCCCCAGCATTTT. It translates to CASSSIGTGGNQPQHF. V gene TRBV27 combines with J gene TRBJ1-5; 11 bases are a match to TRBD1. V was clipped by 5 bases and J by 4 bases; unmatched bases: 7. CDR1 and CDR2 from the germline V gene are MNHEY and SMNVEV (reference sequence). The CDR3 sequence is 16 residues long.

This clonotype was observed a few times. The chain has TRBV6-5 and TRBJ1-4, with 8 bases identical to TRBD1. Germline V CDR1 and CDR2: MNHEY, SVGAGI. The CDR3 extends over 14 amino acids. Losses at the gene ends were 1 base for V and 8 bases for J; bases not matched to a gene: 3. The CDR3 here is CASSYWQGAEKLFF. DNA for the CDR3: TGTGCCAGCAGTTACTGGCAGGGGGCGGAAAAACTGTTTTTT.

At least ten counts were recorded for this clonotype. The chain is built from TRBV10-2 and TRBJ2-7; 13 bases align to TRBD2. Trimming at V came to 2 bases and at J to 4 bases, leaving 2 bases not matched to a gene. From germline, CDR1 is WSHSY and CDR2 SAAADI. This CDR3 region has 15 residues. The CDR3, as DNA: TGCGCCAGCAGTGAGGGACTAGCGGGAGTGTACGAGCAGTACTTC. It translates to CASSEGLAGVYEQYF.

This clonotype was seen a handful of times. The chain links TRBV12-3 or TRBV12-4 to TRBJ2-1, with 10 bases fitting TRBD2. CDR3 length: 15 amino acids. J gave up 4 bases and V 5 bases, and 5 bases lay outside the gene matches. Written as DNA, the CDR3 is TGTGCCAGCAGTACAGGGACTAGCGTGTACAATGAGCAGTTCTTC. This sequence encodes CASSTGTSVYNEQFF.

This chain uses TRBV5-1 with TRBJ1-2; D uncertain. The CDR3 is made up of 17 amino acids. Germline assignment: CDR1 SGHRS and CDR2 YFSETQ. V was pared by 4 bases and J by 0 bases, with 19 bases between. Here the CDR3 reads CASSPYPDAASNYGYTF. CDR3 DNA sequence: TGCGCCAGCAGCCCTTACCCCGACGCGGCCTCTAACTATGGCTACACCTTC.

In its sample, this clonotype was seen many times. This CDR3 is CASSLQVGAEAFF. CDR3 coding DNA: TGTGCCAGCAGCCTCCAAGTTGGGGCTGAAGCTTTCTTT. V is TRBV7-6 and J is TRBJ1-1; D not certain. The CDR3 has 13 amino acids. Trimming took off 5 bases at V and 6 bases at J, with 13 bases between the two ends. Germline V gives CDR1 SGHVS, CDR2 FNYEAQ.

The sample holds a few counts of this clonotype. The genes are TRBV3-1 and TRBJ2-5; the D gene is possibly TRBD1 (6 bases). Germline V gives CDR1 LGHDT, CDR2 YNNKEL (reference sequence). The V end was cut by 3 bases, the J end by 3 bases, with 11 bases between. This CDR3 has 14 residues. CDR3 DNA sequence: TGTGCCAGCAGCCATTATAGACAGGAAGAGACCCAGTACTTC. Translating it yields CASSHYRQEETQYF.

The chain uses TRBV24-1 and TRBJ2-1, with D perhaps TRBD2 (5 bases). Trimming removed 4 bases at V and 7 bases at J, with 10 bases between. Per germline, CDR1 KGHDR and CDR2 SFDVKD. CDR3 length: 13 amino acids. The CDR3 loop is CATSEDLSNEQFF. CDR3 coding DNA: TGTGCCACCAGTGAGGACTTGAGTAATGAGCAGTTCTTC.

The rearrangement uses TRBV7-8 and TRBJ2-1; D is perhaps TRBD2 (5 bases). The CDR3 is 16 amino acids. Trimming removed 5 bases at V and 0 bases at J, with 14 bases between. The V gene's germline CDR1 is SGHVS and CDR2 FQNEAQ. CDR3 DNA sequence: TGTGCCAGCAGCAACAGCACTGGGAGCTCCTACAATGAGCAGTTCTTC. Translation: CASSNSTGSSYNEQFF.

This chain uses TRBV20-1 with TRBJ2-7; 8 bases are a match to TRBD2. V dropped 1 base and J dropped 4; count of bases not matched to a gene: 9. Germline V lookup: CDR1 DFQATT, CDR2 SNEGSKA (reference sequence). CDR3 length: 15 residues. The CDR3 sequence: CSARVLLSGGYEQYF. The CDR3 nucleotides are TGCAGTGCTAGAGTCCTGTTAAGCGGGGGATACGAGCAGTACTTC.

This clonotype was detected ten times or more. The rearrangement links TRBV7-6 to TRBJ2-2; 8 bases align to TRBD1. V shed 4 bases and J 3 bases; nucleotides not matched to a gene: 7. The CDR3 runs to 16 residues. Germline V gene lookup returns CDR1 SGHVS and CDR2 FNYEAQ. The CDR3 region is CASSSSGTGYTGELFF. The CDR3 DNA sequence: TGTGCCAGCAGCTCTAGTGGGACAGGATACACCGGGGAGCTGTTTTTT. Supplemented by reference TRBV7-6 and TRBJ2-2, the full variable domain reads GAGVSQSPRYKVTKRGQDVALRCDPISGHVSLYWYRQALGQGPEFLTYFNYEAQQDKSGLPNDRFSAERPEGSISTLTIQRTEQRDSAMYRCASSSSGTGYTGELFFGEGSRLTVL.

This clonotype has more than one count but fewer than ten. The chain recombines TRBV6-5 with TRBJ1-2, with 8 bases that match TRBD1. Germline V gives CDR1 MNHEY, CDR2 SVGAGI. CDR3 length: 13 amino acids. V lost 2 bases, J lost 8 bases, and 4 bases stayed unmatched. The CDR3 DNA sequence: TGTGCCAGCAGTTACACGGACAGGGACGGCTACACCTTC. It yields the protein CASSYTDRDGYTF.

The chain has TRBV28 and TRBJ2-7; D remains ambiguous. The CDR3 runs to 13 residues. V shed 3 bases and J shed 6 bases, with 12 bases lying between them. The germline gives CDR1 MDHEN, CDR2 SYDVKM. The CDR3 DNA sequence: TGTGCCAGCAGTTTGGGGAACGTTGGCGAGCAGTACTTC. As protein: CASSLGNVGEQYF.

The rearrangement joins TRBV4-2 to TRBJ2-7, with D uncertain. Germline V gene sequence: CDR1 LGHNA, CDR2 YNFKEQ. The germline V and J ends were trimmed by 5 bases and 5 bases, with 10 bases remaining between them. There are 12 residues in the CDR3. CDR3 DNA sequence: TGTGCCAGCAGCGCACCAGGTAACGAGCAGTACTTC. Protein: CASSAPGNEQYF.

This clonotype was seen repeatedly, ten times or more. The chain couples TRBV4-2 to TRBJ2-7; D gene ambiguous. Germline CDR1 is LGHNA and CDR2 is YNFKEQ. Trimming left V 4 bases short and J 2 bases short, with 9 bases between. The CDR3 loop spans 13 amino acids. The CDR3 coding sequence is TGTGCCAGCAGCCTTACTGAAACCTACGAGCAGTACTTC. Protein: CASSLTETYEQYF.

This clonotype was seen a handful of times. The rearrangement joins TRBV20-1 to TRBJ2-7; 8 nucleotides agree with TRBD1. This CDR3 has 11 residues. CDR1 is DFQATT, CDR2 SNEGSKA, per germline (reference sequence). Trimming at V came to 4 bases and at J to 5 bases, leaving 1 base not matched to a gene. The CDR3 region has the DNA TGCAGTGCTACGACAGGGGACGAGCAGTACTTC. Its protein product is CSATTGDEQYF.